These T cell receptor beta chains were read from a single sample in a study of long-term antiretroviral therapy in people with HIV. Measured with immunoSEQ multiplex PCR; TCRdb has only the in-frame clones, and not every one. The sample holds 25,000 to 30,000 clones, around 90% seen once. Here the sequenced sample was unsorted PBMCs, taken about 5.5 years after starting antiretroviral therapy. These receptors originate from a woman aged 40 to 49 with HIV. CDR3s include the opening cysteine and the closing phenylalanine or tryptophan. The D gene is left open where the match is weak. Size values are once, few and many counts, or a class for expanded clones, and some rows have none.

D: .
size: .
J: TRBJ1-3
V: TRBV7-9
DNA: TGTGCCAGCAGCTTAAGTGGAGACACCATATATTTT
CDR3: CASSLSGDTIYF

D: .
size: .
J: TRBJ2-1
V: TRBV5-1
DNA: TGCGCCAGCAGCTTGGCCCAGGACTACAATGAGCAGTTCTTC
CDR3: CASSLAQDYNEQFF

D: TRBD1
size: .
J: TRBJ1-1
V: TRBV11-1
DNA: TGTGCCAGCAGCTTACCGGGGACAGTTCCTGAAGCTTTCTTT
CDR3: CASSLPGTVPEAFF

D: .
size: once
J: TRBJ1-1
V: TRBV6-5
DNA: TGTGCCAGCAGTTACCGACAGAACACTGAAGCTTTCTTT
CDR3: CASSYRQNTEAFF

D: .
size: .
J: TRBJ1-1
V: TRBV29-1
DNA: TGCAGCGTAAAAGGTCCTGAAGCTTTCTTT
CDR3: CSVKGPEAFF

D: TRBD2
size: .
J: TRBJ2-1
V: TRBV9
DNA: TGTGCCAGCAGCGTAGAAGGGCGGGGGTTCAACAATGAGCAGTTCTTC
CDR3: CASSVEGRGFNNEQFF

D: TRBD2
size: .
J: TRBJ2-7
V: TRBV5-4
DNA: TGTGCCAGCAGCGTCGGGACTAGCGGGAGGGCAGGCGAGCAGTACTTC
CDR3: CASSVGTSGRAGEQYF

D: TRBD1
size: .
J: TRBJ2-5
V: TRBV4-1
DNA: TGCGCCAGCAGCGTAGGACAGGAACAAGAGACCCAGTACTTC
CDR3: CASSVGQEQETQYF

D: .
size: .
J: TRBJ1-1
V: TRBV30
DNA: TGTGCCTGGAGGACAGGCACTGAAGCTTTCTTT
CDR3: CAWRTGTEAFF

D: .
size: .
J: TRBJ1-5
V: TRBV19
DNA: TGTGCCAGTAGCCTGGCCGGGACATTGAATCAGCCCCAGCATTTT
CDR3: CASSLAGTLNQPQHF

D: .
size: once
J: TRBJ1-5
V: TRBV15
DNA: TGTGCCACCGGGGATCAGCCCCAGCATTTT
CDR3: CATGDQPQHF